The 32 T cell receptor beta chains below come from one sample, sequenced in a study of blood T cell repertoires in COVID-19. The protocol was immunoSEQ multiplex PCR, while the TCRdb copy is restricted to in-frame clones and leaves out a portion. The sample lists about 280,000 clones, 86% occurring once. Source material: peripheral blood. The receptors were gathered from a man aged 40-50 years with active or convalescent COVID-19.

This sequence joins TRBV9 and TRBJ2-1; TRBD2 matches 9 bases. There are 17 residues in the CDR3. The germline V gene has CDR1 SGDLS and CDR2 YYNGEE. With V trimmed by 4 bases and J by 4 bases, 12 bases remained unmatched. CDR3 DNA: TGTGCCAGCAGCCCTCCCCCTAGCGGGGCCACATACAATGAGCAGTTCTTC. It is translated as CASSPPPSGATYNEQFF.

V gene TRBV19 combines with J gene TRBJ2-3; TRBD2 might be the D (6 bases). This CDR3 region has 15 residues. Trimming removed 5 bases at V and 2 bases at J, with 14 bases between. Germline V CDR1 and CDR2: LNHDA, SQIVND (reference sequence). In DNA form, the CDR3 reads TGTGCCAGTAGTGCAACCGGGACTTACACAGATACGCAGTATTTT. It translates to CASSATGTYTDTQYF.

The CDR3 reads CASSVRETQYF. For the CDR3, the DNA is TGTGCCAGCAGCGTCCGGGAGACCCAGTACTTC. The genes are TRBV11-3 and TRBJ2-5, with no clear D. The V end lost 5 bases, the J end lost 5 bases, and 6 bases lay between the germline ends. Germline-derived CDR1 and CDR2 are SGHNT and YENEEA. The CDR3 extends over 11 amino acids.

V and J are TRBV5-4 and TRBJ2-3; 13 nucleotides match TRBD2. Germline V gene sequence: CDR1 SGHNT, CDR2 YYREEE (reference sequence). The V segment lost 3 bases and the J segment 4 bases; nucleotides outside the gene matches: 2. This CDR3 region has 15 residues. CDR3 sequence (DNA): TGTGCCAGCAGCTGGACTAGCGGGAGTTCAGATACGCAGTATTTT. It yields the protein CASSWTSGSSDTQYF.

The chain carries TRBV28 and TRBJ2-3, with D tentatively TRBD2 (5 bases). CDR3 length equals 15 residues. CDR1 MDHEN and CDR2 SYDVKM come from the germline V gene. Trimming removed 6 bases from V and 1 base from J, with 14 bases in between. Here the CDR3 DNA reads TGTGCCAGCAGCCCAACTAGTTTGGGCACAGATACGCAGTATTTT. Translating it yields CASSPTSLGTDTQYF.

The chain links TRBV12-3 or TRBV12-4 to TRBJ2-1, with a possible D match to TRBD2 (5 bases). The ends were cut back, 7 bases at V and 11 bases at J, with 18 bases in the middle. The CDR3 is 13 amino acids. The CDR3 DNA reads TGTGCCAGCACCTCCCCGCGGGTCGGGAAGCAGTTCTTC. It encodes CASTSPRVGKQFF.

The J gene is TRBJ2-7, the V gene TRBV7-9; 8 nucleotides align to TRBD1. The ends lost 4 bases at V and 7 bases at J; junction bases unmatched: 12. Germline V lookup: CDR1 SEHNR, CDR2 FQNEAQ (reference sequence). The CDR3 runs to 15 residues. CDR3 region: CASSSTGVFVGEQYF. The DNA for the CDR3 is TGTGCCAGCAGCTCGACAGGGGTTTTTGTGGGGGAGCAGTACTTC. The full variable domain, completed using reference TRBV7-9 and TRBJ2-7, is DTGVSQNPRHKITKRGQNVTFRCDPISEHNRLYWYRQTLGQGPEFLTYFQNEAQLEKSRLLSDRFSAERPKGSFSTLEIQRTEQGDSAMYLCASSSTGVFVGEQYFGPGTRLTVT.

This clone occurred a few times. V gene TRBV9 combines with J gene TRBJ1-2, with D perhaps matching TRBD1 (6 bases). Trimming stripped 0 bases from V and 2 bases from J, with 14 bases between. Germline CDR1 is SGDLS and CDR2 is YYNGEE. The CDR3 consists of 16 residues. CDR3 nucleotide sequence: TGTGCCAGCAGCGTAGATTACAGGGCGGTGAACTATGGCTACACCTTC. Amino acids: CASSVDYRAVNYGYTF. Filled out from reference TRBV9 and TRBJ1-2, the complete variable domain reads DSGVTQTPKHLITATGQRVTLRCSPRSGDLSVYWYQQSLDQGLQFLIQYYNGEERAKGNILERFSAQQFPDLHSELNLSSLELGDSALYFCASSVDYRAVNYGYTFGSGTRLTVV.

The genes are TRBV6-1 and TRBJ1-6, with 7 nucleotides matching TRBD1. Germline CDR1 is MNHNS and CDR2 is SASEGT. J gave up 3 bases and V 3 bases, and 11 bases lay outside the gene matches. The CDR3 length is 18 residues. The CDR3 DNA follows: TGTGCCAGCAGTGATTCCGGGACAGCCAAAATCTATAATTCACCCCTCCACTTT. Translated: CASSDSGTAKIYNSPLHF.

The chain carries TRBV19 and TRBJ1-6, with TRBD1 matching over 8 bases. Germline CDR1 LNHDA, CDR2 SQIVND (reference sequence). The CDR3 is made up of 16 amino acids. With V trimmed by 5 bases and J by 7 bases, 10 bases remained unmatched. In DNA, the CDR3 is TGTGCCAGTAGTTTTCTGACAGGGGCTGTGAATTCACCCCTCCACTTT. Amino acids: CASSFLTGAVNSPLHF.

The CDR3 loop is CASSFVSGGAPDTQYF. The CDR3 DNA follows: TGTGCCAGCAGCTTCGTAAGCGGGGGGGCCCCAGATACGCAGTATTTT. The chain uses TRBV7-2 and TRBJ2-3; 10 bases match TRBD2. V lost 3 bases to trimming and J lost 4 bases; unmatched junction nucleotides: 7. The germline V gene has CDR1 SGHTA and CDR2 FQGNSA. The CDR3 is made up of 16 amino acids.

The chain joins TRBV13 to TRBJ2-1; 8 bases agree with TRBD2. The germline V gene encodes CDR1 PRHDT and CDR2 FYEKMQ (reference sequence). The CDR3 length is 15 residues. V trimming: 1 base; J trimming: 2 bases; junction bases outside the gene matches: 1. DNA of the CDR3: TGTGCCAGCAGCTTAGTCGGGAGGGCCTACAATGAGCAGTTCTTC. It encodes CASSLVGRAYNEQFF. Using reference TRBV13 and TRBJ2-1 for the parts outside the CDR3, the full variable domain is AAGVIQSPRHLIKEKRETATLKCYPIPRHDTVYWYQQGPGQDPQFLISFYEKMQSDKGSIPDRFSAQQFSDYHSELNMSSLELGDSALYFCASSLVGRAYNEQFFGPGTRLTVL.

This clone came up once. The genes are TRBV5-1 and TRBJ1-1; D call uncertain. The CDR3 sequence is 15 residues long. CDR1 SGHRS and CDR2 YFSETQ come from the germline V gene. Between the trimmed V and J ends, which lost 0 bases and 1 base, there was a span of 10 bases. The CDR3 region is CASSLAVETNTEAFF. The CDR3 nucleotides read TGCGCCAGCAGCTTGGCCGTAGAAACGAACACTGAAGCTTTCTTT.

The chain carries TRBV15 and TRBJ1-2, with D tentatively TRBD1 (5 bases). The CDR3 loop spans 12 amino acids. Deletions cut 0 bases from V and 8 bases from J, with 7 bases between. CDR1 and CDR2 from the germline V gene are LNHNV and YYDKDF (reference sequence). The CDR3 spells CATSRDQGGYTF. In DNA form, the CDR3 reads TGTGCCACCAGCAGAGATCAGGGAGGCTACACCTTC.

This sequence joins TRBV30 and TRBJ2-7; a possible D gene is TRBD1 (5 bases). This CDR3 is 11 amino acids long. Trimming took 4 bases from V and 4 from J, leaving 8 bases between them. CDR1 and CDR2 (germline): GTSNPN, SVGIG (reference sequence). In DNA form, the CDR3 reads TGTGCCTGGACTGACAGTTACGAGCAGTACTTC. Translating it yields CAWTDSYEQYF.

This chain connects TRBV27 to TRBJ2-6, with a possible D match to TRBD1 (6 bases). Germline CDR1 MNHEY, CDR2 SMNVEV (reference sequence). The CDR3 is made up of 15 amino acids. Trimming pared 3 bases from V and 3 bases from J, leaving 9 bases between. The CDR3 loop reads CASSFQGNGANVLTF. DNA for the CDR3: TGTGCCAGCAGTTTTCAGGGGAATGGGGCCAACGTCCTGACTTTC.

This chain joins TRBV6-1 and TRBJ2-7; no clear D. Trimming took off 1 base at V and 0 bases at J, with 4 bases between the two ends. Germline V CDR1 and CDR2: MNHNS, SASEGT. This CDR3 is built from 13 residues. CDR3 in amino acids: CASSEGPSYEQYF. In DNA, the CDR3 is TGTGCCAGCAGTGAAGGGCCCTCCTACGAGCAGTACTTC.

This chain uses TRBV13 with TRBJ2-7; 13 bases agree with TRBD2. This CDR3 has 15 residues. Germline V lookup: CDR1 PRHDT, CDR2 FYEKMQ (reference sequence). V shed 4 bases and J 2 bases; nucleotides not matched to a gene: 2. CDR3 amino acids: CASSSGLAGAYEQYF. DNA of the CDR3: TGTGCCAGCAGCTCCGGACTAGCGGGAGCCTACGAGCAGTACTTC.

As for this clone: At one end, the junction sequence differs from germline, possibly due to a read error. The rearrangement links TRBV7-7 to TRBJ2-2; perhaps TRBD2 as D (5 bases). Germline CDR1 SSHAT, CDR2 FNYEAQ (reference sequence). The CDR3 is made up of 14 amino acids. Written as DNA, the CDR3 is TGTGCTAGCAGCCCCTCCCGGGGCACCGGGGAGCTGTTTTTT. Its protein is CASSPSRGTGELFF.

The chain is built from TRBV18 and TRBJ2-7; 9 positions agree with TRBD1. The CDR3 sequence is 17 residues long. Germline V gene lookup returns CDR1 KGHSH and CDR2 LQKENI. J gave up 4 bases and V 3 bases, and 13 bases lay outside the gene matches. The CDR3, as DNA: TGTGCCAGCTCACCGCCTATGGCGGGACAGGGTCGATACGAGCAGTACTTC. Protein: CASSPPMAGQGRYEQYF.

The V call is TRBV28, the J call TRBJ1-6; possible D gene TRBD1, 5 bases. Germline V lookup: CDR1 MDHEN, CDR2 SYDVKM. Trimming pared 4 bases from V and 0 bases from J, leaving 19 bases between. The CDR3 loop spans 19 amino acids. CDR3 nucleotides: TGTGCCAGCAGTTCCCCTCGCCAGGGTCCTAGCTCCTATAATTCACCCCTCCACTTT. Encoded protein: CASSSPRQGPSSYNSPLHF. The complete variable domain, with remaining parts taken from reference TRBV28 and TRBJ1-6, reads DVKVTQSSRYLVKRTGEKVFLECVQDMDHENMFWYRQDPGLGLRLIYFSYDVKMKEKGDIPEGYSVSREKKERFSLILESASTNQTSMYLCASSSPRQGPSSYNSPLHFGNGTRLTVT.

This rearrangement joins TRBV21-1 to TRBJ1-5; the table's D call, TRBD1, has no DNA check behind it. TRBV21-1 is marked as a pseudogene. CDR3 size: 16 residues. CDR3 nucleotides: TGTGCCAGCAGCAACGTACTCCGGGACAGGGATCAGCCCCAGCATTTT. It codes for CASSNVLRDRDQPQHF.

The chain is built from TRBV9 and TRBJ1-1, with D possibly being TRBD1 (5 bases). V was shortened by 0 bases and J by 8 bases, with 11 bases between the two germline ends. The CDR3 covers 13 residues. Germline V gene lookup returns CDR1 SGDLS and CDR2 YYNGEE. The CDR3 protein is CASSVETGTEAFF. Here the CDR3 DNA reads TGTGCCAGCAGCGTAGAAACAGGTACCGAAGCTTTCTTT.

This chain links TRBV11-3 with TRBJ2-3; a possible D gene is TRBD2 (5 bases). Germline CDR1 reads SGHNT; CDR2 reads YENEEA. CDR3 length equals 15 residues. Trimming took 5 bases from V and 6 from J, leaving 18 bases between them. Written as DNA, the CDR3 is TGTGCCAGCAGCCCAGGAGGAACGGGTCCTGATACGCAGTATTTT. Amino acid sequence: CASSPGGTGPDTQYF.

The chain couples TRBV28 to TRBJ1-1; 8 bases fit TRBD1. After removal of 6 bases from V and 8 bases from J, the junction contained 11 bases not matched to a gene. The CDR3 runs to 14 residues. Germline V gives CDR1 MDHEN, CDR2 SYDVKM. CDR3 DNA sequence: TGTGCCAGCAGCCGCAGGGGGCGAGGAGCCGAAGCTTTCTTT. Protein sequence: CASSRRGRGAEAFF.

The CDR3 DNA reads as TGTGCCAGCAGTCGTGGCCCCCTCGAGCAGTACTTC. Its protein product is CASSRGPLEQYF. V usage is TRBV3-1 (or the pseudogene TRBV3-2) and J usage is TRBJ2-7; D gene unclear. Deletions cut 6 bases from V and 6 bases from J, with 12 bases between. The CDR3 length is 12 residues. The germline V gene has CDR1 LGHDT and CDR2 YNNKEL (reference sequence).

This clone was observed once. This chain links TRBV6-5 with TRBJ2-5, with D possibly matching TRBD1 (7 bases). V was cut by 6 bases and J by 4 bases, with 15 bases left in between. This CDR3 comprises 14 residues. Germline lookup yields CDR1 MNHEY and CDR2 SVGAGI. The CDR3 DNA is TGTGCCAGCAGCGCGGGACAGCGACGAGAGACCCAGTACTTC. It translates to CASSAGQRRETQYF.

The chain employs TRBV24-1 and TRBJ1-4; TRBD1 agrees at 8 bases. Trimming took 3 bases from V and 8 from J; bases not matched to a gene: 7. Germline CDR1 reads KGHDR; CDR2 reads SFDVKD. This CDR3 spans 15 amino acids. CDR3 nucleotides: TGTGCCACCAGTGATCCCAGGGGGCTCGGGGAAAAACTGTTTTTT. Translation gives CATSDPRGLGEKLFF.

This chain uses TRBV28 with TRBJ1-1; D may be TRBD1 (6 bases). Between the trimmed V and J ends, which lost 5 bases and 5 bases, there was a span of 18 bases. The CDR3 loop spans 15 amino acids. Germline assignment: CDR1 MDHEN and CDR2 SYDVKM. CDR3 sequence reads: CASSPPSVGATEAFF. CDR3 nucleotide sequence: TGTGCCAGCAGTCCACCCTCGGTGGGGGCGACTGAAGCTTTCTTT.

This clone was detected a few times. The rearrangement joins TRBV5-1 to TRBJ1-2, with TRBD1 identical over 7 bases. The CDR3 runs 16 residues. The germline V gene encodes CDR1 SGHRS and CDR2 YFSETQ. Trimming took 4 bases from V and 6 from J; bases not matched to a gene: 15. This chain's CDR3 is CASSPSSRQGVHGYTF. The CDR3 DNA is TGCGCCAGCAGCCCCTCCTCCAGACAGGGTGTCCATGGCTACACCTTC. The full variable domain, with the rest looked up from reference TRBV5-1 and TRBJ1-2, is KAGVTQTPRYLIKTRGQQVTLSCSPISGHRSVSWYQQTPGQGLQFLFEYFSETQRNKGNFPGRFSGRQFSNSRSEMNVSTLELGDSALYLCASSPSSRQGVHGYTFGSGTRLTVV.

The chain carries TRBV25-1 and TRBJ2-1; 13 bases match TRBD2. The V segment lost 3 bases and the J segment 7 bases; nucleotides outside the gene matches: 3. The CDR3 loop spans 15 amino acids. Germline V gene lookup returns CDR1 MGHDK and CDR2 SYGVNS. CDR3 bases: TGTGCCAGCAGTGACGGACTAGCGGGGGATAATGAGCAGTTCTTC. Its protein is CASSDGLAGDNEQFF.

Note on this clone: Relative to the germline gene, one junction end is altered; a read error may explain this. The V call is TRBV15, the J call TRBJ1-6; D possibly corresponds to TRBD1 (6 bases). CDR3 length equals 14 residues. The germline gives CDR1 LNHNV, CDR2 YYDKDF (reference sequence). This chain's CDR3 is CATSREGGNSPLHF. The CDR3 coding sequence is TGTGCCACCAGCCGAGAGGGGGGTAATTCACCCCTCCACTTT. Filled out from reference TRBV15 and TRBJ1-6, the complete variable domain reads DAMVIQNPRYQVTQFGKPVTLSCSQTLNHNVMYWYQQKSSQAPKLLFHYYDKDFNNEADTPDNFQSRRPNTSFCFLDIRSPGLGDTAMYLCATSREGGNSPLHFGNGTRLTVT.